The entry below gives a single T cell receptor beta chain sequence along with its context. Its antigen is still unknown. cDNA carried unique molecular identifiers, and a universal primer site was added by template switching. TCRdb ran MiXCR on the 5' RACE reads and lists one entry per CDR3 protein. The sample records some 1,700,000 distinct CDR3 sequences, roughly a third being singletons. This record belongs to a study of identical twins. Whole-study findings and limits: Twins' surplus sharing was weaker for beta out-of-frame sequences.

The CDR3 is 17 residues long. The germline CDR1 and CDR2 sequences are MGHRA and YSYEKL. The trim removed 4 bases at V and 8 bases at J, leaving 15 bases unmatched. Sequencing used cord blood. This TCR derives from a newborn girl in good health. The chain combines TRBV4-1 with TRBJ2-1; 9 positions match TRBD2. CDR3 nucleotide sequence: TGCGCCAGCAGCCTCATTATAGCGGGAGCGGCGGGGGATGAGCAGTTCTTC. Translating gives CASSLIIAGAAGDEQFF.